A single sample is the source of the 9 T cell receptor beta chains below, sequenced in a study of control samples from healthy donors and cancer patients. The data were produced by immunoSEQ multiplex PCR, yet TCRdb's version contains in-frame clones alone and is incomplete. The sample lists under 200,000 clones, 91% occurring once. Specimen: blood. The receptors derive from a woman between 25 and 40 years old in good health.

The chain uses TRBV25-1 and TRBJ1-1; D unresolved. Trimming took off 1 base at V and 0 bases at J, with 3 bases between the two ends. Germline assignment: CDR1 MGHDK and CDR2 SYGVNS. The length of the CDR3 is 13 residues. CDR3 DNA sequence: TGTGCCAGCAGTGAATCGGTGAACACTGAAGCTTTCTTT. Protein product: CASSESVNTEAFF. Looking up the rest from reference TRBV25-1 and TRBJ1-1 gives the full variable domain: EADIYQTPRYLVIGTGKKITLECSQTMGHDKMYWYQQDPGMELHLIHYSYGVNSTEKGDLSSESTVSRIRTEHFPLTLESARPSHTSQYLCASSESVNTEAFFGQGTRLTVV.

The chain couples TRBV6-5 to TRBJ1-2; maybe TRBD1 (5 bases). The CDR3 extends over 13 amino acids. Trimming stripped 0 bases from V and 3 bases from J, with 5 bases between. Germline V gene data show CDR1 as MNHEY and CDR2 as SVGAGI. CDR3 sequence reads: CASSYSTDYGYTF. The CDR3, as DNA: TGTGCCAGCAGTTACTCGACAGACTATGGCTACACCTTC.

About this clone itself: The same CDR3 also results from other DNA sequences found in this sample. The CDR3 nucleotides are TGTGCCAGCAGCTTGGGGGGTCGGAACACTGAAGCTTTCTTT. It codes for CASSLGGRNTEAFF. This chain joins TRBV7-9 and TRBJ1-1; maybe TRBD1 (5 bases). Looked up from germline, CDR1 is SEHNR and CDR2 is FQNEAQ (reference sequence). Trimming pared 3 bases from V and 1 base from J, leaving 9 bases between. The CDR3 sequence is 14 residues long.

The chain joins TRBV2 to TRBJ1-1, with 8 bases lining up with TRBD1. Trimming took 4 bases from V and 2 from J; bases not matched to a gene: 3. Looked up from germline, CDR1 is SNHLY and CDR2 is FYNNEI. The CDR3 totals 14 residues. CDR3 in amino acids: CASSGQGLNTEAFF. In nucleotides, the CDR3 is TGTGCCAGCAGTGGACAGGGGCTAAACACTGAAGCTTTCTTT.

In this sample, this clone turned up once. The chain carries TRBV6-5 and TRBJ1-6; 9 nucleotides agree with TRBD1. Germline V gene sequence: CDR1 MNHEY, CDR2 SVGAGI. The CDR3 extends over 15 amino acids. V lost 6 bases to trimming and J lost 10 bases; unmatched junction nucleotides: 10. CDR3 bases: TGTGCCAGCAGCCCCTCCTTGACAGGGGGGTCACCCCTCCACTTT. This encodes CASSPSLTGGSPLHF.

The chain has TRBV2 and TRBJ1-1, with TRBD1 matching 10 bases. CDR3 length: 16 amino acids. Germline assignment: CDR1 SNHLY and CDR2 FYNNEI. With 4 bases clipped from V and 6 bases from J, the junction kept 11 bases outside the gene matches. DNA of the CDR3: TGTGCCAGCAGTGTGTCCCGACAGGGGGCTAAGGCTGAAGCTTTCTTT. Protein sequence: CASSVSRQGAKAEAFF.

The chain combines TRBV19 with TRBJ1-3; D is ambiguous. The V gene lost 3 bases and the J gene lost 2 bases, with 8 bases spanning the gap. Germline V gene sequence: CDR1 LNHDA, CDR2 SQIVND (reference sequence). The CDR3 spans 14 residues. The CDR3 region is CASSMWRAGNTIYF. DNA for the CDR3: TGTGCCAGTAGTATGTGGAGGGCTGGAAACACCATATATTTT.

The J gene is TRBJ2-5, the V gene TRBV2; TRBD1 matches at 9 bases. Per germline, CDR1 SNHLY and CDR2 FYNNEI. After removal of 8 bases from V and 4 bases from J, the junction contained 8 bases not matched to a gene. The CDR3 spans 14 residues. This CDR3 reads CASLRDRDGETQYF. CDR3 nucleotides: TGTGCCAGCCTCCGGGACAGGGACGGAGAGACCCAGTACTTC. Full variable domain (rest looked up from reference TRBV2 and TRBJ2-5): EPEVTQTPSHQVTQMGQEVILRCVPISNHLYFYWYRQILGQKVEFLVSFYNNEISEKSEIFDDQFSVERPDGSNFTLKIRSTKLEDSAMYFCASLRDRDGETQYFGPGTRLLVL.

This clone was seen a few times. Other DNA variants within this sample encode the same CDR3. The rearrangement uses TRBV7-9 and TRBJ2-5, with a tentative D call TRBD2 (5 bases). V lost 5 bases to trimming and J lost 0 bases, with 10 bases between them. Germline CDR1 and CDR2: SEHNR and FQNEAQ (reference sequence). This CDR3 has 14 residues. The CDR3 region is CASSPGLYQETQYF. CDR3 bases: TGTGCCAGCAGCCCAGGACTGTACCAAGAGACCCAGTACTTC.